The present entry profiles one T cell receptor (beta chain) with its context. The source of the sample is a study of blood T cell repertoires in COVID-19. At the level of the study: The study drew acute and convalescent COVID-19 samples from the United States, Italy and Spain. The cDNA or gDNA used as material had been derived from T cells, B-cell-depleted T cells, or PBMCs.

In the original workflow: For nucleated cells, counts were estimated from reference gene primer amplification. Here immunoSEQ multiplex PCR was the method, and the copy in TCRdb shows in-frame clones only, minus some. That table is the source of V, J and clone size, and D and trimming were worked out from the DNA. The sample has about 40,000 clones; 70% to 90% are singletons. This CDR3 region has 12 residues. Trimming took 9 bases from V and 4 from J, leaving 12 bases between them. The germline V gene has CDR1 MDHEN and CDR2 SYDVKM. The sequencing input was peripheral blood. V and J are TRBV28 and TRBJ1-2; tentative D call: TRBD1 (6 bases). The receptor was derived from a man in his forties with active COVID-19. CDR3 sequence (DNA): TGTGCCAGTCAGGGGCTCCCCTATGGCTACACCTTC. This sequence encodes CASQGLPYGYTF.